The 28 T cell receptor beta chains in this list originate from one sample, sequenced in a study of shared clonotypes between healthy human individuals. Sequenced by immunoSEQ multiplex PCR; TCRdb stores in-frame clones only, minus some. The data show around 1.5 million clones, around 98% seen once. The sequenced sample was naive CD4+ T cells sorted from blood. Subset reported: CD45RA+ positively selected. All receptors come from a man aged 25-45 years in good health.

This clone came up once. V usage is TRBV2 and J usage is TRBJ2-1; D may be TRBD2 (6 bases). V was trimmed by 6 bases and J by 6 bases, leaving 15 bases between them. This CDR3 region has 14 residues. Germline assignment: CDR1 SNHLY and CDR2 FYNNEI. In DNA, the CDR3 is TGTGCCAGCAGCCGACGGGAGCCAAGCAATGAGCAGTTCTTC. Its translation: CASSRREPSNEQFF.

The gene calls are TRBV29-1 and TRBJ2-1; D is ambiguous. The V and J ends lost 3 bases and 3 bases respectively, with 6 bases between them. Germline assignment: CDR1 SQVTM and CDR2 ANQGSEA. This CDR3 spans 12 amino acids. The chain's CDR3 is CSVDPLYNEQFF. CDR3 nucleotides: TGCAGCGTTGACCCACTCTACAATGAGCAGTTCTTC.

The chain uses TRBV5-1 and TRBJ2-3; tentatively, D is TRBD2 (5 bases). CDR1 SGHRS and CDR2 YFSETQ come from the germline V gene. Trimming left V 4 bases short and J 0 bases short, with 15 bases between. The CDR3 is 16 residues long. Here the CDR3 DNA reads TGCGCCAGCAGCCGTAGAGGGAGCGAAAGCACAGATACGCAGTATTTT. It yields the protein CASSRRGSESTDTQYF.

The chain recombines TRBV29-1 with TRBJ2-1; D unresolved. The ends were cut back, 4 bases at V and 7 bases at J, with 5 bases in the middle. There are 10 residues in the CDR3. Germline assignment: CDR1 SQVTM and CDR2 ANQGSEA. CDR3 coding DNA: TGCAGCGTTGTTGCGAATGAGCAGTTCTTC. This sequence encodes CSVVANEQFF.

V is TRBV29-1 and J is TRBJ1-5; no clear D gene. The CDR3 sequence is 12 residues long. In germline, CDR1 is SQVTM, CDR2 ANQGSEA. V was shortened by 5 bases and J by 2 bases, with 7 bases between the two germline ends. This CDR3 reads CSVLSGNQPQHF. The DNA of the CDR3 is TGCAGCGTTCTTTCGGGCAATCAGCCCCAGCATTTT.

The genes are TRBV6-1 and TRBJ1-1, with TRBD1 matching 8 bases. This CDR3 is 14 amino acids long. Germline CDR1 reads MNHNS; CDR2 reads SASEGT. Trimming took 6 bases from V and 1 from J; bases not matched to a gene: 4. CDR3 amino acids: CASSGTGSNTEAFF. CDR3 sequence (DNA): TGTGCCAGCAGCGGGACAGGTTCGAACACTGAAGCTTTCTTT.

This clone came up once. At the DNA level, this CDR3 is encoded by other sequences in the same sample as well. This chain joins TRBV28 and TRBJ1-2; D not resolved. CDR3 length equals 13 residues. V was cut by 3 bases and J by 2 bases, with 7 bases left in between. Germline V gene lookup returns CDR1 MDHEN and CDR2 SYDVKM. CDR3 sequence (DNA): TGTGCCAGCAGTTTCGGGCAGAACTATGGCTACACCTTC. As protein: CASSFGQNYGYTF.

This clone has just one count. At the DNA level, this CDR3 is encoded by other sequences in the same sample as well. The chain links TRBV7-6 to TRBJ1-3, with a possible D match to TRBD1 (5 bases). This CDR3 is built from 14 residues. Germline lookup yields CDR1 SGHVS and CDR2 FNYEAQ. Trimming removed 3 bases at V and 4 bases at J, with 10 bases between. CDR3: CASSLGGAGNTIYF. The CDR3 DNA reads as TGTGCCAGCAGCTTGGGTGGGGCCGGAAACACCATATATTTT.

The rearrangement uses TRBV19 and TRBJ1-5; D might be TRBD1 (6 bases). The V and J ends lost 10 bases and 3 bases respectively, with 13 bases between them. From germline, CDR1 is LNHDA and CDR2 SQIVND (reference sequence). The CDR3 consists of 13 residues. The DNA for the CDR3 is TGTGCCACCCTAGGGGGGATCAATCAGCCCCAGCATTTT. Its translation is CATLGGINQPQHF. Complete variable domain (other parts from reference TRBV19 and TRBJ1-5): DGGITQSPKYLFRKEGQNVTLSCEQNLNHDAMYWYRQDPGQGLRLIYYSQIVNDFQKGDIAEGYSVSREKKESFPLTVTSAQKNPTAFYLCATLGGINQPQHFGDGTRLSIL.

The rearrangement joins TRBV5-1 to TRBJ2-5; 10 nucleotides agree with TRBD1. With V trimmed by 8 bases and J by 5 bases, 18 bases remained unmatched. Germline assignment: CDR1 SGHRS and CDR2 YFSETQ. CDR3 size: 17 residues. The CDR3 coding sequence is TGCGCCAGAAAAACACCGGGACAGGGGAGGGGTGTTGAGACCCAGTACTTC. It translates to CARKTPGQGRGVETQYF.

This clone came up once. J is TRBJ2-7 and V is TRBV7-6; D unresolved. Germline V gene lookup returns CDR1 SGHVS and CDR2 FNYEAQ. The length of the CDR3 is 15 residues. The V and J ends lost 1 base and 3 bases respectively, with 13 bases between them. CDR3 in DNA: TGTGCCAGCAGCTTAGACGGCAGCCGACACTACGAGCAGTACTTC. Its translation: CASSLDGSRHYEQYF. The variable domain in full, with the rest retrieved from reference TRBV7-6 and TRBJ2-7, is GAGVSQSPRYKVTKRGQDVALRCDPISGHVSLYWYRQALGQGPEFLTYFNYEAQQDKSGLPNDRFSAERPEGSISTLTIQRTEQRDSAMYRCASSLDGSRHYEQYFGPGTRLTVT.

V is TRBV5-1 and J is TRBJ1-1; unclear D gene. Trimming took 4 bases from V and 4 from J, leaving 14 bases between them. Germline CDR1 SGHRS, CDR2 YFSETQ. The CDR3 contains 14 residues. CDR3 nucleotide sequence: TGCGCCAGCAGCAGAGACACCCAGGTCACTGAAGCTTTCTTT. Residues: CASSRDTQVTEAFF. Together with reference TRBV5-1 and TRBJ1-1, the CDR3 gives the full variable domain: KAGVTQTPRYLIKTRGQQVTLSCSPISGHRSVSWYQQTPGQGLQFLFEYFSETQRNKGNFPGRFSGRQFSNSRSEMNVSTLELGDSALYLCASSRDTQVTEAFFGQGTRLTVV.

This clone was counted a single time. CDR3 nucleotide sequence: TGTGCTAGTGGTACATCCTCGGGACTAGCGCCCACCGGGGAGCTGTTTTTT. Encoded protein: CASGTSSGLAPTGELFF. The chain has TRBV12-5 and TRBJ2-2, with 10 bases aligning to TRBD2. Germline V gene data show CDR1 as LGHNT and CDR2 as FRNRAP. Trimming removed 5 bases from V and 4 bases from J; junction bases left unmatched: 10. CDR3 length: 17 amino acids.

The rearrangement uses TRBV28 and TRBJ1-2; TRBD1 matches at 9 bases. This CDR3 is built from 15 residues. The J segment lost 0 bases and the V segment lost 2 bases, leaving 1 base of the junction unmatched. In germline, CDR1 is MDHEN, CDR2 SYDVKM. This CDR3 is CASSLRQGANYGYTF. The DNA of the CDR3 is TGTGCCAGCAGTTTACGACAGGGGGCTAACTATGGCTACACCTTC.

CDR3 sequence reads: CASSSGRGTSTDTQYF. The DNA for the CDR3 is TGCGCCAGCAGCTCCGGAAGGGGGACAAGCACAGATACGCAGTATTTT. This chain links TRBV5-1 with TRBJ2-3, with a possible D match to TRBD1 (6 bases). Germline CDR1 SGHRS, CDR2 YFSETQ. This CDR3 is built from 16 residues. V was cut by 3 bases and J by 0 bases, with 14 bases left in between.

The chain couples TRBV14 to TRBJ2-1; D remains unclear. Germline CDR1 is SGHDN and CDR2 is FVKESK. The CDR3 is 15 residues long. The V end was cut by 4 bases, the J end by 3 bases, with 13 bases between. The CDR3, as DNA: TGTGCCAGCAGCCCCCTCCAGTCTTACTACAATGAGCAGTTCTTC. Its translation is CASSPLQSYYNEQFF.

The rearrangement joins TRBV15 to TRBJ1-2; no definite D call. The CDR3 runs 14 residues. V was clipped by 2 bases and J by 7 bases, with 14 bases between them. Looked up from germline, CDR1 is LNHNV and CDR2 is YYDKDF (reference sequence). CDR3 nucleotide sequence: TGTGCCACCAGCAGACAGAAAGACTATACTGGCTACACCTTC. It translates to CATSRQKDYTGYTF.

The genes are TRBV28 and TRBJ1-1; the D gene is possibly TRBD1 (5 bases). The CDR3 runs to 17 residues. Germline CDR1 MDHEN, CDR2 SYDVKM. The V end was cut by 3 bases, the J end by 2 bases, with 19 bases between. CDR3 bases: TGTGCCAGCAGTTTCCCCACGCCGGGACGGGAAAACACTGAAGCTTTCTTT. Its translation is CASSFPTPGRENTEAFF.

The J gene is TRBJ2-5, the V gene TRBV5-1; D gene unclear. V lost 7 bases to trimming and J lost 1 base, with 11 bases between them. This CDR3 spans 13 amino acids. Germline lookup yields CDR1 SGHRS and CDR2 YFSETQ. The CDR3 sequence: CASADRPQETQYF. CDR3 nucleotide sequence: TGCGCCAGCGCCGATCGACCCCAAGAGACCCAGTACTTC.

The chain joins TRBV11-2 to TRBJ2-3, with 13 bases identical to TRBD2. The CDR3 sequence is 18 residues long. With 1 base clipped from V and 4 bases from J, the junction kept 8 bases outside the gene matches. The germline V gene encodes CDR1 SGHAT and CDR2 FQNNGV. CDR3 nucleotide sequence: TGTGCCAGCAGCTTAGGTGGGACTAGCGGGATGGGGGCAGATACGCAGTATTTT. Protein: CASSLGGTSGMGADTQYF.

This rearrangement joins TRBV27 to TRBJ1-5; D ambiguous. The germline V and J ends were trimmed by 6 bases and 6 bases, with 18 bases remaining between them. Germline V gene data show CDR1 as MNHEY and CDR2 as SMNVEV (reference sequence). The length of the CDR3 is 15 residues. CDR3 in amino acids: CASSPLIGPGQPQHF. The DNA of the CDR3 is TGTGCCAGCAGCCCCCTGATCGGACCGGGTCAGCCCCAGCATTTT.

The chain joins TRBV6-1 to TRBJ1-1, with a possible D match to TRBD1 (5 bases). Germline CDR1 reads MNHNS; CDR2 reads SASEGT. CDR3 length: 12 amino acids. Trimming shortened V by 8 bases and J by 5 bases, and 12 bases separated the two germline ends. CDR3 in DNA: TGTGCCAGCCTGACAGTGGCTACTGAAGCTTTCTTT. Translation: CASLTVATEAFF.

The rearrangement uses TRBV5-1 and TRBJ2-1; D is uncertain. Germline CDR1 and CDR2: SGHRS and YFSETQ. CDR3 length equals 13 residues. Trimming cost V 4 bases and J 9 bases, with 14 bases left between them. The CDR3 spells CASSDSTGGEQFF. The CDR3, as DNA: TGCGCCAGCAGCGATTCAACCGGTGGTGAGCAGTTCTTC. Variable domain in full (rest from reference TRBV5-1 and TRBJ2-1): KAGVTQTPRYLIKTRGQQVTLSCSPISGHRSVSWYQQTPGQGLQFLFEYFSETQRNKGNFPGRFSGRQFSNSRSEMNVSTLELGDSALYLCASSDSTGGEQFFGPGTRLTVL.

The chain links TRBV5-6 to TRBJ1-2, with D possibly TRBD1 on 6 matching bases. This CDR3 contains 14 residues. Germline loops: CDR1 SGHDT, CDR2 YYEEEE. Trimming shortened V by 0 bases and J by 9 bases, and 15 bases separated the two germline ends. DNA for the CDR3: TGTGCCAGCAGCTTGGTGGGACAACCCCTGAGCTACACCTTC. It encodes CASSLVGQPLSYTF.

This clone was found once. V gene TRBV6-5 combines with J gene TRBJ1-4, with D uncertain. The germline CDR1 and CDR2 sequences are MNHEY and SVGAGI. Trimming took off 7 bases at V and 4 bases at J, with 16 bases between the two ends. CDR3 size: 15 residues. DNA for the CDR3: TGTGCCAGCACCGCACGCAGTGCCGGTAATGAAAAACTGTTTTTT. Translated, it gives CASTARSAGNEKLFF.

The chain recombines TRBV25-1 with TRBJ1-2; D gene unclear. This CDR3 region has 14 residues. Germline V gene sequence: CDR1 MGHDK, CDR2 SYGVNS. The V end was cut by 5 bases, the J end by 1 base, with 11 bases between. CDR3 bases: TGTGCCAGCAGTTTAACGGTACTTAACTATGGCTACACCTTC. Translating it yields CASSLTVLNYGYTF.

The chain carries TRBV6-1 and TRBJ1-1; unclear D gene. V gave up 8 bases and J gave up 1 base, with 11 bases separating them. Germline lookup yields CDR1 MNHNS and CDR2 SASEGT. The CDR3 sequence is 13 residues long. The CDR3, as DNA: TGTGCCAGCCTTACCCCAGGGAACACTGAAGCTTTCTTT. This gives the protein CASLTPGNTEAFF.

J is TRBJ2-7 and V is TRBV10-3; D is perhaps TRBD1 (6 bases). From germline, CDR1 is ENHRY and CDR2 SYGVKD. The CDR3 runs 13 residues. V lost 10 bases and J lost 2, with 15 bases in between. CDR3 bases: TGTGCCAACGCAGGACAGCCAACCTACGAGCAGTACTTC. It yields the protein CANAGQPTYEQYF.